The 21 T cell receptor beta chains below all came from one sample that was sequenced in a study of blood T cell repertoires in COVID-19. TCRdb's table, derived via immunoSEQ multiplex PCR, lists solely in-frame clones and lacks some. The repertoire holds 200,000 or so clones, with approximately 92% as singletons. Sequencing used PBMCs or T cells enriched from blood (not recorded which). These receptor sequences come from a woman in her thirties or forties with acute COVID-19.

The chain links TRBV30 to TRBJ1-6; maybe TRBD1 (5 bases). Germline CDR1 GTSNPN, CDR2 SVGIG (reference sequence). The CDR3 contains 15 residues. The V end was cut by 6 bases, the J end by 5 bases, with 17 bases between. CDR3 loop: CACPTSGVDNSPLHF. CDR3 DNA: TGTGCCTGCCCCACCTCGGGGGTGGATAATTCACCCCTCCACTTT.

This chain uses TRBV19 with TRBJ2-1, with D tentatively TRBD2 (6 bases). There are 17 residues in the CDR3. Trimming took 3 bases from V and 3 from J, leaving 18 bases between them. In germline, CDR1 is LNHDA, CDR2 SQIVND (reference sequence). The CDR3 region is CASSMGGRSGNYNEQFF. CDR3 DNA sequence: TGTGCCAGTAGTATGGGGGGTAGAAGCGGTAACTACAATGAGCAGTTCTTC. Together with reference TRBV19 and TRBJ2-1, the CDR3 gives the full variable domain: DGGITQSPKYLFRKEGQNVTLSCEQNLNHDAMYWYRQDPGQGLRLIYYSQIVNDFQKGDIAEGYSVSREKKESFPLTVTSAQKNPTAFYLCASSMGGRSGNYNEQFFGPGTRLTVL.

The rearrangement joins TRBV5-4 to TRBJ1-2, with 12 bases matching TRBD1. Germline trimming cut 3 bases from V and 6 bases from J; bases unmatched to any gene: 3. This CDR3 has 14 residues. The germline V gene encodes CDR1 SGHNT and CDR2 YYREEE (reference sequence). Here the CDR3 DNA reads TGTGCCAGCAGCTGGGGACAGGGGGCAGATGGCTACACCTTC. Protein: CASSWGQGADGYTF. Looking up the rest from reference TRBV5-4 and TRBJ1-2 gives the full variable domain: ETGVTQSPTHLIKTRGQQVTLRCSSQSGHNTVSWYQQALGQGPQFIFQYYREEENGRGNFPPRFSGLQFPNYSSELNVNALELDDSALYLCASSWGQGADGYTFGSGTRLTVV.

The chain joins TRBV2 to TRBJ1-1; 8 bases fit TRBD1. V dropped 6 bases and J dropped 3; count of bases not matched to a gene: 6. There are 14 residues in the CDR3. Germline CDR1 and CDR2: SNHLY and FYNNEI. The CDR3 protein is CASSGQGPDTEAFF. Here the CDR3 DNA reads TGTGCCAGCAGCGGACAGGGCCCGGACACTGAAGCTTTCTTT.

V is TRBV7-8 and J is TRBJ2-3; possible D gene TRBD2, 5 bases. The germline CDR1 and CDR2 sequences are SGHVS and FQNEAQ. V was pared by 1 base and J by 3 bases, with 8 bases between. The CDR3 consists of 14 residues. CDR3 residues: CASSLGRGTDTQYF. CDR3 nucleotide sequence: TGTGCCAGCAGCTTAGGTCGGGGAACAGATACGCAGTATTTT.

The genes are TRBV3-1 (or the pseudogene TRBV3-2) and TRBJ2-3, with D maybe TRBD2 (7 bases). V was clipped by 1 base and J by 4 bases, with 12 bases between them. The CDR3 spans 15 residues. Germline CDR1 reads LGHDT; CDR2 reads YNNKEL (reference sequence). The CDR3 here is CASSQVAGAADTQYF. The DNA of the CDR3 is TGTGCCAGCAGCCAAGTTGCGGGGGCTGCAGATACGCAGTATTTT.

The rearrangement links TRBV28 to TRBJ2-3; TRBD1 might be the D (5 bases). Germline CDR1 reads MDHEN; CDR2 reads SYDVKM. With 5 bases removed from V and 0 bases from J, the gap between germline ends came to 9 bases. The CDR3 is made up of 14 amino acids. The CDR3 loop is CASSGAASTDTQYF. CDR3 sequence (DNA): TGTGCCAGCAGTGGGGCGGCTAGCACAGATACGCAGTATTTT.

The chain carries TRBV6-6 and TRBJ1-3; TRBD1 aligns across 10 bases. The CDR3 runs 16 residues. The ends lost 0 bases at V and 2 bases at J; junction bases unmatched: 1. Germline CDR1 MNHNY, CDR2 SVGAGI (reference sequence). The CDR3 protein is CASSYSGQGPGNTIYF. DNA of the CDR3: TGTGCCAGCAGTTACTCGGGACAGGGGCCTGGAAACACCATATATTTT.

The J gene is TRBJ1-5, the V gene TRBV5-5, with D hard to call. CDR3 length: 14 amino acids. V gave up 0 bases and J gave up 2 bases, with 6 bases separating them. CDR1 and CDR2 from the germline V gene are SGHKS and YYEKEE (reference sequence). The CDR3 nucleotides read TGTGCCAGCAGCTTGGCCCTTGGCAATCAGCCCCAGCATTTT. This encodes CASSLALGNQPQHF. The full variable domain, completed using reference TRBV5-5 and TRBJ1-5, is DAGVTQSPTHLIKTRGQQVTLRCSPISGHKSVSWYQQVLGQGPQFIFQYYEKEERGRGNFPDRFSARQFPNYSSELNVNALLLGDSALYLCASSLALGNQPQHFGDGTRLSIL.

The chain is built from TRBV19 and TRBJ1-5; 8 bases agree with TRBD1. J lost 2 bases, V lost 4 bases, and 1 base had no gene match. The CDR3 is made up of 14 amino acids. CDR1 LNHDA and CDR2 SQIVND come from the germline V gene (reference sequence). CDR3 DNA sequence: TGTGCCAGTAGTAAGGACAGGGGCAATCAGCCCCAGCATTTT. Protein sequence: CASSKDRGNQPQHF.

The chain uses TRBV7-8 and TRBJ1-1, with 11 bases aligning to TRBD1. CDR1 SGHVS and CDR2 FQNEAQ come from the germline V gene. The CDR3 consists of 17 residues. V was pared by 2 bases and J by 5 bases, with 10 bases of the junction left unmatched. In nucleotides, the CDR3 is TGTGCCAGCAGCTTACGGTACCCGGGACAGGGGGGAACTGAAGCTTTCTTT. Translated: CASSLRYPGQGGTEAFF.

This clone came up once. The J gene is TRBJ1-5, the V gene TRBV28; 9 nucleotides line up with TRBD1. CDR1 and CDR2 (germline): MDHEN, SYDVKM. The CDR3 is 15 residues long. V trimming: 6 bases; J trimming: 6 bases; junction bases outside the gene matches: 9. The CDR3 spells CASRHRGPSVQPQHF. In DNA, the CDR3 is TGTGCCAGCAGACACAGGGGGCCGTCTGTTCAGCCCCAGCATTTT.

The chain has TRBV2 and TRBJ1-2, with D possibly being TRBD1 (6 bases). CDR1 is SNHLY, CDR2 FYNNEI, per germline. This CDR3 has 12 amino acids. The V gene lost 5 bases and the J gene lost 8 bases, with 12 bases spanning the gap. The CDR3 here is CASSSDRIGYTF. The DNA for the CDR3 is TGTGCCAGCAGTTCGGACAGAATCGGCTACACCTTC.

This clone has only one observation. One end of the junction varies from germline; a read error may be responsible. CDR3 DNA sequence: TGTGCCAGCAGGAAACAGGGCTCCCACGAGCAGTACTTC. Translating gives CASRKQGSHEQYF. The V call is TRBV6-5, the J call TRBJ2-7; possibly TRBD1 for D (6 bases). The CDR3 runs 13 residues. The V gene's germline CDR1 is MNHEY and CDR2 SVGAGI.

The rearrangement joins TRBV6-5 to TRBJ2-2, with D possibly matching TRBD2 (5 bases). V was trimmed by 7 bases and J by 0 bases, leaving 12 bases between them. The CDR3 consists of 15 residues. Germline V CDR1 and CDR2: MNHEY, SVGAGI. CDR3 residues: CASNRGISNTGELFF. In DNA form, the CDR3 reads TGTGCCAGCAACCGAGGGATCTCGAACACCGGGGAGCTGTTTTTT.

This chain links TRBV19 with TRBJ2-1; 7 bases fit TRBD2. With V trimmed by 9 bases and J by 7 bases, 0 bases remained unmatched. This CDR3 has 10 residues. The germline CDR1 and CDR2 sequences are LNHDA and SQIVND (reference sequence). Written as DNA, the CDR3 is TGTGCCAGCGGGAGGAATGAGCAGTTCTTC. This encodes CASGRNEQFF.

The CDR3 bases are TGTGCCAGCAGGGAGCGGGTTACGACTAATGAAAAACTGTTTTTT. Its protein product is CASRERVTTNEKLFF. V gene TRBV2 combines with J gene TRBJ1-4; no clear D gene. V was clipped by 6 bases and J by 2 bases, with 13 bases between them. The CDR3 totals 15 residues. Germline V gives CDR1 SNHLY, CDR2 FYNNEI.

This clone turned up a few times. V and J are TRBV5-1 and TRBJ2-7; 10 bases are shared with TRBD1. The V segment lost 4 bases and the J segment 5 bases; nucleotides outside the gene matches: 12. Germline CDR1 is SGHRS and CDR2 is YFSETQ. This CDR3 has 16 amino acids. CDR3 in amino acids: CASSTGTGVNNNEQYF. The CDR3 nucleotides are TGCGCCAGCAGCACCGGGACAGGGGTGAATAATAACGAGCAGTACTTC.

This chain connects TRBV5-6 to TRBJ1-1; D not certain. CDR1 SGHDT and CDR2 YYEEEE come from the germline V gene. CDR3 size: 13 residues. Trimming left V 1 base short and J 10 bases short, with 14 bases between. In DNA form, the CDR3 reads TGTGCCAGCAGCTTGAGTATCCGACAATTAGCTTTCTTT. As protein: CASSLSIRQLAFF.

The chain recombines TRBV28 with TRBJ2-7; D is possibly TRBD2 (6 bases). Deletions cut 7 bases from V and 3 bases from J, with 16 bases between. There are 14 residues in the CDR3. Germline V gene sequence: CDR1 MDHEN, CDR2 SYDVKM. The CDR3 DNA reads as TGTGCCAGCAACCAAAGACTGGGGGGCTACGAGCAGTACTTC. Translation: CASNQRLGGYEQYF.

This rearrangement joins TRBV4-1 to TRBJ2-5; D is possibly TRBD2 (6 bases). Trimming removed 0 bases at V and 0 bases at J, with 14 bases between. Germline assignment: CDR1 MGHRA and CDR2 YSYEKL. This CDR3 is built from 17 residues. The CDR3 DNA sequence: TGCGCCAGCAGCCAAGAGAGGGGCGGGGATAACCAAGAGACCCAGTACTTC. Its translation: CASSQERGGDNQETQYF.